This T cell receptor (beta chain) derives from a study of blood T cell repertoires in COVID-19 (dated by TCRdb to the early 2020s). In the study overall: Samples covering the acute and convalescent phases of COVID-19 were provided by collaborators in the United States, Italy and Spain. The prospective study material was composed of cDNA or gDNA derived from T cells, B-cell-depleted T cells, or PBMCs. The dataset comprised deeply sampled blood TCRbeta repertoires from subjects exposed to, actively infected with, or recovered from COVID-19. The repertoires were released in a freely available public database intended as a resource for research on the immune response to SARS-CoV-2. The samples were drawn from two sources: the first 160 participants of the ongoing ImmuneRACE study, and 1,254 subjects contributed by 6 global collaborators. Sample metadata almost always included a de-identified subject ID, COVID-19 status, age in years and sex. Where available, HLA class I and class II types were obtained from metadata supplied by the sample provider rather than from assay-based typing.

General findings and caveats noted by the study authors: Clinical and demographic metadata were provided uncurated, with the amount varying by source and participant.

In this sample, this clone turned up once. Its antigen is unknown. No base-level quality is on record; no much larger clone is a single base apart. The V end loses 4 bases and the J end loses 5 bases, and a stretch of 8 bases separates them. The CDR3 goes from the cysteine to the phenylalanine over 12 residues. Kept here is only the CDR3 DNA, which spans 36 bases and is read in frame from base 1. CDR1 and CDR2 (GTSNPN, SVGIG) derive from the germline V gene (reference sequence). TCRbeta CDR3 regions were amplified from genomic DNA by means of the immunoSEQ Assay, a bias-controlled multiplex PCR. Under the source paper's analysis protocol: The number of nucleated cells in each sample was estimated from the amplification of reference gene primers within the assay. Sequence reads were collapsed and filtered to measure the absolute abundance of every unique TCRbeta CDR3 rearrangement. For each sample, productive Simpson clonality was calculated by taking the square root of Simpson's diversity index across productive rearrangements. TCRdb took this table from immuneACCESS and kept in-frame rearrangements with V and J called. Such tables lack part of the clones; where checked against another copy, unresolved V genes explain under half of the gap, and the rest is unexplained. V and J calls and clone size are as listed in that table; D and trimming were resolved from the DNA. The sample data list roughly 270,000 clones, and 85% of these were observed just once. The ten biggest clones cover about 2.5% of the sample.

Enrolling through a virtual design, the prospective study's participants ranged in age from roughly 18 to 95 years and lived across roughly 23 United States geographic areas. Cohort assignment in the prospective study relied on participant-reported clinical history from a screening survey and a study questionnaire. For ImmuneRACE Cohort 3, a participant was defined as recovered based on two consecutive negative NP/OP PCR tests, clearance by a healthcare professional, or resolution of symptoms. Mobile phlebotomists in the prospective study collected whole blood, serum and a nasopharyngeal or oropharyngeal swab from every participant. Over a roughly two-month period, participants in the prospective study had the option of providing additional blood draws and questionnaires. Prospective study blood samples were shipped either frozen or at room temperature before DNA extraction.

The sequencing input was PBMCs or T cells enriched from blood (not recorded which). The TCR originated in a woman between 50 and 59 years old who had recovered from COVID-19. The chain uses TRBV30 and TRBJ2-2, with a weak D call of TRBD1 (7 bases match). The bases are TGTGCCTGGACAGGGGGGACCGGGGAGCTGTTTTTT. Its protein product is CAWTGGTGELFF. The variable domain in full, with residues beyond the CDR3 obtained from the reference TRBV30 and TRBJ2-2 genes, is SQTIHQWPATLVQPVGSPLSLECTVEGTSNPNLYWYRQAAGRGLQLLFYSVGIGQISSEVPQNLSASRPQDRQFILSSKKLLLSDSGFYLCAWTGGTGELFFGEGSRLTVL.